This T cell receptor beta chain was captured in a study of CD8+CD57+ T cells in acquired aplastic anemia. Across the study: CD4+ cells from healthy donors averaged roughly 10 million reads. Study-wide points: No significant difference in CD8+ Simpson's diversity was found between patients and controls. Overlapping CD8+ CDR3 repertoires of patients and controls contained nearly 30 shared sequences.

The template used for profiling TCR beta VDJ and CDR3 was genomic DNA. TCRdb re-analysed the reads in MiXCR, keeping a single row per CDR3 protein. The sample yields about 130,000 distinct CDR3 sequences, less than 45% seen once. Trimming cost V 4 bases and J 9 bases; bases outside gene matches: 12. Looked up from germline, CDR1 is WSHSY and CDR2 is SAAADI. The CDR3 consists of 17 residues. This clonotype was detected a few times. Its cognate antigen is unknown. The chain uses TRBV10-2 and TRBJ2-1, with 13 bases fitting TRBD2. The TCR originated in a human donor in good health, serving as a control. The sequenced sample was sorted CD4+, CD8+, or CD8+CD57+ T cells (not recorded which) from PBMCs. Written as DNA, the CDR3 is TGCGCCAGCAGTGTCCGGCCCGAACTAGCGGGGGGGGGTGAGCAGTTCTTC. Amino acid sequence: CASSVRPELAGGGEQFF.